The 5 T cell receptor beta chains given below trace back to one sample, sequenced in a study of blood T cell repertoires in COVID-19. Assay: immunoSEQ multiplex PCR; the TCRdb copy retains only in-frame clones and omits some. The sample carries 35,000 to 45,000 clones, roughly 80% recorded once. Sequencing used peripheral blood. These receptors came from a human donor in a cohort sampled during active COVID-19.

The chain has TRBV19 and TRBJ2-1; 14 nucleotides match TRBD2. The germline V gene encodes CDR1 LNHDA and CDR2 SQIVND (reference sequence). The CDR3 runs to 19 residues. V trimming: 5 bases; J trimming: 12 bases; junction bases outside the gene matches: 21. The CDR3 DNA follows: TGTGCCAGTAGTGAACGACTAGCGGGGGGGAAAGAGGGAACAAGGCGGCAGTTCTTC. Translating gives CASSERLAGGKEGTRRQFF.

The chain combines TRBV6-2 or TRBV6-3 with TRBJ1-2; 7 nucleotides match TRBD1. Per germline, CDR1 MNHEY and CDR2 SVGEGT. V dropped 2 bases and J dropped 1; count of bases not matched to a gene: 7. The length of the CDR3 is 16 residues. The CDR3 DNA reads TGTGCCAGCAGTTACCCGGGACAGCCGAATAACTATGGCTACACCTTC. Protein sequence: CASSYPGQPNNYGYTF.

The sample holds one count of this clone. The J gene is TRBJ2-3, the V gene TRBV6-1, with D unresolved. CDR3 length equals 15 residues. Germline V gene data show CDR1 as MNHNS and CDR2 as SASEGT. Trimming took 0 bases from V and 2 from J, leaving 9 bases between them. The CDR3 region is CASSEAVRVTDTQYF. The CDR3 bases are TGTGCCAGCAGTGAAGCCGTTCGGGTCACAGATACGCAGTATTTT.

This rearrangement joins TRBV14 to TRBJ2-7; 12 bases align to TRBD2. Germline CDR1 is SGHDN and CDR2 is FVKESK. CDR3 length: 15 amino acids. The junction had 1 base not matched to a gene; V was cut back by 2 bases and J by 2 bases. The CDR3 bases are TGTGCCAGCAGCCAAAGACTAGCGGGGGCCTACGAGCAGTACTTC. It yields the protein CASSQRLAGAYEQYF.

The chain carries TRBV6-2 or TRBV6-3 and TRBJ1-2, with a possible D match to TRBD1 (5 bases). Between the trimmed V and J ends, which lost 5 bases and 2 bases, there was a span of 9 bases. CDR1 is MNHEY and CDR2 is SVGEGT in the germline V gene. CDR3 length equals 13 residues. The CDR3 loop is CASSKQENYGYTF. CDR3 coding DNA: TGTGCCAGCAGTAAACAGGAGAACTATGGCTACACCTTC.